Below are 21 T cell receptor beta chains sequenced from a single sample in a study of blood T cells in healthy people across ages. Sample-barcoded 5' priming and a J-beta primer mix drove a second PCR of about 6 to 12 cycles. TCRdb reanalysed the 5' RACE reads using MiXCR and keeps one entry per CDR3 protein. The profile shows 750,000 to 950,000 distinct CDR3 sequences, about 26% of them singletons. The same specimen was also included in a second study, on T cells of mothers and their children.

What was sequenced was blood. The receptors stem from a boy younger than 18 in good health.

This clonotype was seen a handful of times. The rearrangement joins TRBV4-1 to TRBJ2-7, with D possibly being TRBD1 or TRBD2 (6 bases each). The length of the CDR3 is 15 residues. Germline-derived CDR1 and CDR2 are MGHRA and YSYEKL. V was shortened by 5 bases and J by 0 bases, with 14 bases between the two germline ends. CDR3 DNA: TGCGCCAGCAGCTTTTGGGGGGCCCACTCCTACGAGCAGTACTTC. This codes for CASSFWGAHSYEQYF.

This clonotype was seen only a few times. This rearrangement joins TRBV5-1 to TRBJ2-5; D not resolved. This CDR3 region has 14 residues. Trimming shortened V by 4 bases and J by 2 bases, and 12 bases separated the two germline ends. The V gene's germline CDR1 is SGHRS and CDR2 YFSETQ. CDR3 nucleotide sequence: TGCGCCAGCAGCGCGAAGGTGGGACAAGAGACCCAGTACTTC. Translation: CASSAKVGQETQYF. Complete variable domain (other parts from reference TRBV5-1 and TRBJ2-5): KAGVTQTPRYLIKTRGQQVTLSCSPISGHRSVSWYQQTPGQGLQFLFEYFSETQRNKGNFPGRFSGRQFSNSRSEMNVSTLELGDSALYLCASSAKVGQETQYFGPGTRLLVL.

In this sample, this clonotype turned up a few times. The V gene is TRBV19, the J gene TRBJ2-7; D gene uncertain. The V gene's germline CDR1 is LNHDA and CDR2 SQIVND (reference sequence). This CDR3 has 14 residues. V was cut by 4 bases and J by 0 bases, with 10 bases left in between. Here the CDR3 DNA reads TGTGCCAGTAGTACCAGGATGGGCTCCTACGAGCAGTACTTC. Translation: CASSTRMGSYEQYF. Together with reference TRBV19 and TRBJ2-7, the CDR3 gives the full variable domain: DGGITQSPKYLFRKEGQNVTLSCEQNLNHDAMYWYRQDPGQGLRLIYYSQIVNDFQKGDIAEGYSVSREKKESFPLTVTSAQKNPTAFYLCASSTRMGSYEQYFGPGTRLTVT.

CDR3 loop: CASSSNSGNTEAFF. The CDR3 DNA is TGCGCCAGCAGCTCGAACTCGGGGAACACTGAAGCTTTCTTT. This chain links TRBV5-1 with TRBJ1-1; no firm D call. Germline V gene sequence: CDR1 SGHRS, CDR2 YFSETQ. There are 14 residues in the CDR3. Trimming removed 3 bases at V and 1 base at J, with 10 bases between.

The CDR3 spells CASSSTGVLQETQYF. In DNA, the CDR3 is TGTGCCAGCAGTTCGACAGGGGTACTCCAAGAGACCCAGTACTTC. The gene calls are TRBV12-3 or TRBV12-4 and TRBJ2-5; 8 bases match TRBD1. V lost 4 bases, J lost 1 base, and 5 bases stayed unmatched. CDR3 length equals 15 residues.

The chain employs TRBV13 and TRBJ2-3; D gene uncertain. Germline CDR1 PRHDT, CDR2 FYEKMQ (reference sequence). Trimming took 10 bases from V and 2 from J, leaving 22 bases between them. The CDR3 totals 16 residues. The CDR3 DNA follows: TGTGCCAACAGTTTTAAGGGTTCAGAGGCCACAGATACGCAGTATTTT. This encodes CANSFKGSEATDTQYF.

The chain carries TRBV3-1 and TRBJ2-7, with 8 bases fitting TRBD1. The CDR3 has 14 residues. From germline, CDR1 is LGHDT and CDR2 YNNKEL (reference sequence). The V and J ends lost 1 base and 2 bases, in that order; junction bases with no gene match: 1. CDR3 nucleotide sequence: TGTGCCAGCAGCCAAGCCAGGGGGCCCTACGAGCAGTACTTC. Translated, it gives CASSQARGPYEQYF.

In this sample, this clonotype turned up a few times. This chain connects TRBV5-1 to TRBJ1-4, with unresolved D. The V end was cut by 0 bases, the J end by 7 bases, with 16 bases between. Looked up from germline, CDR1 is SGHRS and CDR2 is YFSETQ. This CDR3 has 16 amino acids. CDR3 in amino acids: CASSLASAVGSEKLFF. CDR3 DNA sequence: TGCGCCAGCAGCTTGGCCTCAGCCGTGGGGAGTGAAAAACTGTTTTTT. The entire variable domain, with the rest obtained from reference TRBV5-1 and TRBJ1-4, is as follows: KAGVTQTPRYLIKTRGQQVTLSCSPISGHRSVSWYQQTPGQGLQFLFEYFSETQRNKGNFPGRFSGRQFSNSRSEMNVSTLELGDSALYLCASSLASAVGSEKLFFGSGTQLSVL.

This clonotype has just a few counts. The chain couples TRBV9 to TRBJ2-5; D perhaps matches TRBD2 (6 bases). V lost 0 bases and J lost 3, with 6 bases in between. CDR3 length: 13 residues. In germline, CDR1 is SGDLS, CDR2 YYNGEE. The CDR3 sequence: CASSVGLEETQYF. DNA for the CDR3: TGTGCCAGCAGCGTAGGACTAGAAGAGACCCAGTACTTC.

In its sample, this clonotype was seen a few times. CDR3 nucleotide sequence: TGCGCCAGCAGCGGGGACCGGCAGTTCTATGGCTACACCTTC. Protein product: CASSGDRQFYGYTF. The chain carries TRBV4-1 and TRBJ1-2, with D possibly being TRBD1 (5 bases). Germline V gives CDR1 MGHRA, CDR2 YSYEKL. Between the trimmed V and J ends, which lost 5 bases and 4 bases, there was a span of 14 bases. The CDR3 is 14 residues long.

This clonotype was recorded a few times. For the CDR3, the DNA is TGTGCCAGCCGAGAGGGAGGCTATCAAGAGACCCAGTACTTC. This gives the protein CASREGGYQETQYF. This chain uses TRBV7-6 with TRBJ2-5; weak D call: TRBD2 (6 bases). Trimming pared 8 bases from V and 2 bases from J, leaving 15 bases between. Germline CDR1 reads SGHVS; CDR2 reads FNYEAQ. The CDR3 loop spans 14 amino acids.

The V gene is TRBV29-1, the J gene TRBJ2-5; D may match TRBD1 or TRBD2 (6 bases each). The CDR3 runs 13 residues. Germline V lookup: CDR1 SQVTM, CDR2 ANQGSEA. Trimming took 7 bases from V and 2 from J, leaving 14 bases between them. CDR3 sequence reads: CSGGARGQETQYF. The CDR3 DNA is TGCAGCGGGGGGGCGAGGGGTCAAGAGACCCAGTACTTC.

J is TRBJ2-7 and V is TRBV11-2; D is ambiguous. Between the trimmed V and J ends, which lost 1 base and 2 bases, there was a span of 9 bases. The length of the CDR3 is 14 residues. CDR1 and CDR2 (germline): SGHAT, FQNNGV. CDR3 sequence (DNA): TGTGCCAGCAGCTTAGCACAGCCTCCCTACGAGCAGTACTTC. Translation gives CASSLAQPPYEQYF.

This clonotype showed up just a few times. The rearrangement uses TRBV7-8 and TRBJ2-5; 7 bases are a match to TRBD1. There are 14 residues in the CDR3. V gave up 5 bases and J gave up 5 bases; unmatched junction bases: 8. Germline CDR1 reads SGHVS; CDR2 reads FQNEAQ. CDR3 in amino acids: CASSQTGVLETQYF. The CDR3 nucleotides are TGTGCCAGCAGCCAAACAGGGGTTTTGGAGACCCAGTACTTC.

This clonotype occurred a few times. Mismatch with germline at one junction end may stem from a read error. The chain recombines TRBV5-1 with TRBJ2-2; D tentatively reads TRBD1 or TRBD2 (5 bases each). CDR3 length: 16 residues. The V gene's germline CDR1 is SGHRS and CDR2 YFSETQ. The DNA for the CDR3 is TGCGCCAGCAGCCCCAGGAGGCAGGGCATCGACGGGGAGCTGTCTTTT. As protein: CASSPRRQGIDGELSF.

This rearrangement joins TRBV28 to TRBJ2-2, with 8 nucleotides matching TRBD1. Germline CDR1 is MDHEN and CDR2 is SYDVKM. This CDR3 comprises 16 residues. V trimming: 3 bases; J trimming: 5 bases; junction bases outside the gene matches: 8. The CDR3, as DNA: TGTGCCAGCAGTTTCCGTCGGACAGGGCCAACCGGGGAGCTGTTTTTT. It encodes CASSFRRTGPTGELFF.

The sample holds a few counts of this clonotype. The V call is TRBV10-3, the J call TRBJ1-5; a possible D gene is TRBD1 (6 bases). The V end lost 6 bases, the J end lost 3 bases, and 15 bases lay between the germline ends. Germline CDR1 reads ENHRY; CDR2 reads SYGVKD. This CDR3 region has 15 residues. CDR3 in amino acids: CAIRKQDSPNQPQHF. In nucleotides, the CDR3 is TGTGCCATCAGGAAGCAGGACAGCCCCAATCAGCCCCAGCATTTT.

V and J are TRBV4-2 and TRBJ1-4; D is unclear. The CDR3 is 15 residues long. Trimming removed 0 bases at V and 5 bases at J, with 10 bases between. The V gene's germline CDR1 is LGHNA and CDR2 YNFKEQ. The CDR3 DNA reads TGTGCCAGCAGCCAAGATCTGGGGAACAATGAAAAACTGTTTTTT. This encodes CASSQDLGNNEKLFF.

The genes are TRBV19 and TRBJ1-1; no firm D call. Germline lookup yields CDR1 LNHDA and CDR2 SQIVND (reference sequence). The CDR3 runs to 13 residues. Trimming pared 8 bases from V and 5 bases from J, leaving 15 bases between. DNA of the CDR3: TGTGCCAGTCGAACTCAGGTGAGGACTGAAGCTTTCTTT. Translating it yields CASRTQVRTEAFF. The full variable domain, rest sourced from reference TRBV19 and TRBJ1-1, is DGGITQSPKYLFRKEGQNVTLSCEQNLNHDAMYWYRQDPGQGLRLIYYSQIVNDFQKGDIAEGYSVSREKKESFPLTVTSAQKNPTAFYLCASRTQVRTEAFFGQGTRLTVV.

The V call is TRBV12-3 or TRBV12-4, the J call TRBJ1-1, with TRBD1 matching 9 bases. V shed 5 bases and J 8 bases; nucleotides not matched to a gene: 3. The CDR3 is 12 amino acids. CDR3 sequence: CASSLQGAEAFF. In DNA form, the CDR3 reads TGTGCCAGCAGTCTACAGGGGGCCGAAGCTTTCTTT.

This rearrangement joins TRBV7-9 to TRBJ1-2; D perhaps matches TRBD1 (6 bases). Deletions cut 4 bases from V and 5 bases from J, with 14 bases between. The CDR3 length is 14 residues. CDR1 is SEHNR and CDR2 is FQNEAQ in the germline V gene (reference sequence). CDR3 sequence reads: CASSSHRVRYGYTF. As DNA, the CDR3 is TGTGCCAGCAGCTCGCACAGGGTTCGATATGGCTACACCTTC.